This T cell receptor beta chain comes out of a study of cytotoxic CD8 clonotypes in ibrutinib-treated CLL. Whole-study context: Outcomes included approximately 25 partial and 2 complete responses; after median roughly 69 months, 14 stayed remitted and roughly twelve progressed.

Data came from immunoSEQ multiplex PCR; TCRdb stores just in-frame clones and leaves some out. The sample shows roughly 200,000 clones, around 75% of them seen only once. Germline CDR1 MNHNY, CDR2 SVGAGI (reference sequence). The V segment lost 8 bases and the J segment 8 bases; nucleotides outside the gene matches: 13. CDR3 length: 15 residues. The specimen was PBMCs, collected after 12 months of ibrutinib treatment. The TCR comes from a human donor with chronic lymphocytic leukemia. The chain carries TRBV6-6 and TRBJ2-1, with 9 bases lining up with TRBD2. CDR3 coding DNA: TGTGCCAGCCGGGCTAGCGGGATGGGAGGACATGAGCAGTTCTTC. Its translation: CASRASGMGGHEQFF.